The 23 T cell receptor beta chains presented below share a single source sample, sequenced in a study. Each CDR3 protein gets one entry after TCRdb re-called the RT-PCR reads with MiXCR. The sample holds more than 600,000 distinct CDR3 sequences, 13% to 15% seen once. The sequenced sample was memory CD4+ T cells from blood. These receptors all stem from a female donor in good health, serving as a healthy control.

This clonotype was observed many times. The chain links TRBV4-3 to TRBJ1-1; D is unresolved. The V gene lost 1 base and the J gene lost 8 bases, with 11 bases spanning the gap. CDR1 LGHNA and CDR2 YSLEER come from the germline V gene. The CDR3 runs to 13 residues. The CDR3 DNA follows: TGCGCCAGCAGCCAAGTTTCATCCGGGGAAGCTTTCTTT. Translation gives CASSQVSSGEAFF.

The chain recombines TRBV28 with TRBJ1-4; 7 bases line up with TRBD1. The CDR3 spans 11 residues. CDR1 is MDHEN and CDR2 is SYDVKM in the germline V gene. V gave up 2 bases and J gave up 16 bases; unmatched junction bases: 4. CDR3 DNA: TGTGCCAGCAGTTTAGAGGGGGCGCAGTTTTTT. It codes for CASSLEGAQFF.

The chain has TRBV20-1 and TRBJ1-3; D uncertain. Germline V CDR1 and CDR2: DFQATT, SNEGSKA (reference sequence). CDR3 length: 12 residues. V was trimmed by 6 bases and J by 4 bases, leaving 10 bases between them. This chain's CDR3 is CSAMTSGNTIYF. The CDR3 DNA follows: TGCAGTGCCATGACTAGCGGAAACACCATATATTTT.

The genes are TRBV7-9 and TRBJ1-1, with 9 bases that match TRBD1. From germline, CDR1 is SEHNR and CDR2 FQNEAQ (reference sequence). The length of the CDR3 is 15 residues. The junction had 6 bases not matched to a gene; V was cut back by 3 bases and J by 4 bases. The CDR3 nucleotides read TGTGCCAGCAGCTTTACAGGGGGCTCGGGCACTGAAGCTTTCTTT. This translates into CASSFTGGSGTEAFF.

This clonotype was recorded many times. The chain links TRBV4-1 to TRBJ2-2; maybe TRBD2 (7 bases). The CDR3 runs 17 residues. V lost 0 bases to trimming and J lost 4 bases, with 15 bases between them. Germline CDR1 MGHRA, CDR2 YSYEKL. CDR3 DNA: TGCGCCAGCAGCCAAGATTGGGCGGGGGCGGGCACCGGGGAGCTGTTTTTT. It translates to CASSQDWAGAGTGELFF.

This clonotype occurred a few times. The chain joins TRBV10-3 to TRBJ2-7; 9 nucleotides line up with TRBD1. The V segment lost 4 bases and the J segment 6 bases; nucleotides outside the gene matches: 4. CDR1 is ENHRY and CDR2 is SYGVKD in the germline V gene. This CDR3 region has 13 residues. DNA for the CDR3: TGTGCCATCAGTGTGGACAGGGGCGGCGAGCAGTACTTC. This gives the protein CAISVDRGGEQYF.

This clonotype was counted between two and nine times. The rearrangement uses TRBV4-3 and TRBJ2-7; 13 bases fit TRBD2. With 4 bases clipped from V and 5 bases from J, the junction kept 5 bases outside the gene matches. In germline, CDR1 is LGHNA, CDR2 YSLEER. The CDR3 is 15 amino acids. Here the CDR3 DNA reads TGCGCCAGCAGCCCAAAGGGACTAGCGGGGAACGAGCAGTACTTC. Its protein is CASSPKGLAGNEQYF.

This clonotype was recorded many times. The genes are TRBV5-1 and TRBJ1-1; D is unclear. Germline CDR1 SGHRS, CDR2 YFSETQ. Trimming took off 4 bases at V and 3 bases at J, with 13 bases between the two ends. This CDR3 spans 14 amino acids. The CDR3 is CASSHSYMDTEAFF. CDR3 DNA: TGCGCCAGCAGCCACAGCTATATGGACACTGAAGCTTTCTTT.

Remarks on this clonotype: Compared with germline, one end of the junction differs, possibly owing to a read error. The chain has TRBV7-3 and TRBJ2-1; D is tentatively TRBD1 or TRBD2 (5 bases each). CDR3 length equals 14 residues. From germline, CDR1 is SGHTA and CDR2 FQGTGA. CDR3: CASSITGTVKEQFF. The CDR3 coding sequence is TGTGCCAGCAGCATAACGGGGACGGTAAAAGAGCAGTTCTTC.

This clonotype was seen many times. The V gene is TRBV6-6, the J gene TRBJ1-6, with D unresolved. The CDR3 runs to 15 residues. V lost 6 bases to trimming and J lost 14 bases, with 23 bases between them. Germline V lookup: CDR1 MNHNY, CDR2 SVGAGI (reference sequence). Here the CDR3 DNA reads TGTGCCAGCAGGACGGCCGAGGCGAAAATTCGGGCCCTCCACTTT. Encoded protein: CASRTAEAKIRALHF.

This clonotype was counted ten times or more. The rearrangement links TRBV29-1 to TRBJ2-1; D remains ambiguous. V lost 0 bases to trimming and J lost 6 bases, with 12 bases between them. This CDR3 comprises 14 residues. Looked up from germline, CDR1 is SQVTM and CDR2 is ANQGSEA. CDR3 DNA sequence: TGCAGCGTTGAAGATCAACGGCTGTTCAATGAGCAGTTCTTC. Translated: CSVEDQRLFNEQFF.

The gene calls are TRBV9 and TRBJ2-1; 8 bases line up with TRBD2. In germline, CDR1 is SGDLS, CDR2 YYNGEE. The CDR3 totals 15 residues. Trimming cost V 0 bases and J 4 bases; bases outside gene matches: 3. For the CDR3, the DNA is TGTGCCAGCAGCGTAGGGAGCGGGGGTTACAATGAGCAGTTCTTC. Protein: CASSVGSGGYNEQFF.

This clonotype was counted only a few times. The chain carries TRBV6-1 and TRBJ1-2; 9 bases match TRBD1. CDR3 length: 14 amino acids. Germline-derived CDR1 and CDR2 are MNHNS and SASEGT. V dropped 4 bases and J dropped 4; count of bases not matched to a gene: 4. The CDR3 is CASSAGTGRYGYTF. CDR3 sequence (DNA): TGTGCCAGCAGTGCCGGGACAGGGCGCTATGGCTACACCTTC.

This clonotype was seen repeatedly, ten times or more. This chain uses TRBV27 with TRBJ2-1; the D is unclear. The CDR3 has 13 residues. Germline lookup yields CDR1 MNHEY and CDR2 SMNVEV (reference sequence). The germline V and J ends were trimmed by 6 bases and 3 bases, with 9 bases remaining between them. CDR3 in DNA: TGTGCCAGCAGGGATATTCTCTACAATGAGCAGTTCTTC. It encodes CASRDILYNEQFF.

The chain has TRBV14 and TRBJ1-5, with D maybe TRBD1 (5 bases). This CDR3 comprises 12 residues. Trimming shortened V by 5 bases and J by 7 bases, and 9 bases separated the two germline ends. Germline assignment: CDR1 SGHDN and CDR2 FVKESK. This CDR3 is CASSKRGQPQHF. In DNA, the CDR3 is TGTGCCAGCAGCAAAAGGGGCCAGCCCCAGCATTTT.

V gene TRBV6-5 combines with J gene TRBJ2-2, with D tentatively TRBD2 (6 bases). Germline V gives CDR1 MNHEY, CDR2 SVGAGI. This CDR3 is built from 14 residues. V was clipped by 6 bases and J by 7 bases, with 15 bases between them. DNA of the CDR3: TGTGCCAGCAGGGGGGACTCCCTCTACGGGGAGCTGTTTTTT. Translating it yields CASRGDSLYGELFF.

This clonotype turned up a few times. This sequence joins TRBV6-2 or TRBV6-3 and TRBJ1-6; 7 nucleotides match TRBD1. The J segment lost 6 bases and the V segment lost 2 bases, leaving 1 base of the junction unmatched. Germline CDR1 MNHEY, CDR2 SVGEGT. CDR3 length: 14 residues. CDR3 region: CASSYDRANSPLHF. The CDR3 DNA reads TGTGCCAGCAGTTACGACAGGGCTAATTCACCCCTCCACTTT.

This clonotype was seen more than once but under ten times. This CDR3 reads CSAFDTGKGEKLFF. For the CDR3, the DNA is TGCAGTGCTTTCGATACAGGGAAGGGCGAAAAACTGTTTTTT. V and J are TRBV20-1 and TRBJ1-4; TRBD1 might be the D (6 bases). V lost 5 bases and J lost 8, with 18 bases in between. The length of the CDR3 is 14 residues. CDR1 DFQATT and CDR2 SNEGSKA come from the germline V gene (reference sequence).

This clonotype was seen only a few times. The chain has TRBV7-2 and TRBJ2-2; no reliable D call. Per the germline V gene, CDR1 is SGHTA and CDR2 is FQGNSA. CDR3 length: 16 residues. Trimming left V 4 bases short and J 2 bases short, with 14 bases between. CDR3 region: CASSSQLVGNTGELFF. The DNA for the CDR3 is TGTGCCAGCAGCTCTCAGCTAGTGGGAAACACCGGGGAGCTGTTTTTT.

V usage is TRBV6-1 and J usage is TRBJ1-1; 8 nucleotides line up with TRBD1. Per the germline V gene, CDR1 is MNHNS and CDR2 is SASEGT. J gave up 0 bases and V 4 bases, and 10 bases lay outside the gene matches. This CDR3 has 17 residues. The CDR3 protein is CASSGQGYTSMNTEAFF. In nucleotides, the CDR3 is TGTGCCAGCAGTGGACAGGGGTATACCTCGATGAACACTGAAGCTTTCTTT.

This clonotype was found a few times. CDR3 sequence (DNA): TGCAGTGCTCTTCAGGGGGCAGAGGGCAATCAGCCCCAGCATTTT. It codes for CSALQGAEGNQPQHF. The chain couples TRBV20-1 to TRBJ1-5; 8 bases map to TRBD1. The J segment lost 2 bases and the V segment lost 5 bases, leaving 8 bases of the junction unmatched. In germline, CDR1 is DFQATT, CDR2 SNEGSKA (reference sequence). The CDR3 has 15 amino acids.

This clonotype was counted a few times. The chain employs TRBV18 and TRBJ2-7; TRBD1 might be the D (5 bases). V was pared by 4 bases and J by 3 bases, with 10 bases between. The germline CDR1 and CDR2 sequences are KGHSH and LQKENI. CDR3 size: 13 residues. In DNA, the CDR3 is TGTGCCAGCTCACAAGGGGCTGACTACGAGCAGTACTTC. Translating it yields CASSQGADYEQYF.

The gene calls are TRBV29-1 and TRBJ2-5; 7 bases line up with TRBD1. Germline CDR1 reads SQVTM; CDR2 reads ANQGSEA. J gave up 0 bases and V 5 bases, and 3 bases lay outside the gene matches. There are 13 residues in the CDR3. The CDR3 coding sequence is TGCAGCGTTCGACAGGGAAACCAAGAGACCCAGTACTTC. It encodes CSVRQGNQETQYF.